The present entry profiles one TCR beta chain with its context. As yet, its antigen is unknown. This record comes from a study of cytomegalovirus exposure and HLA in healthy donors. The study, taken as a whole, reports: TCR beta V- and J-gene trimming was later associated with a missense DCLRE1C variant. It is likely that the observed cluster of highly shared sequence variants was a sequencing artifact. The majority of CMV-associated TCR beta chains were reported as apparently HLA-restricted in a later analysis. CMV serostatus was the only recorded immune exposure for donors.

The CDR3 spans 16 residues. Between the trimmed V and J ends, which lost 4 bases and 0 bases, there was a span of 16 bases. Per the germline V gene, CDR1 is SGHNT and CDR2 is YYREEE (reference sequence). Researchers ran the PCR with 60 Vbeta and 13 Jbeta primers. Sequenced by immunoSEQ multiplex PCR; TCRdb stores in-frame clones only, minus some. The sample lists around 130,000 clones; around four fifths were seen once. This TCR was recovered from a human donor in good health. Sequences were obtained from PBMCs. This rearrangement joins TRBV5-4 to TRBJ1-2; the D gene is possibly TRBD1 (5 bases). CDR3 in amino acids: CASSGGTGLTNYGYTF. The CDR3, as DNA: TGTGCCAGCAGCGGAGGGACCGGATTAACTAACTATGGCTACACCTTC.